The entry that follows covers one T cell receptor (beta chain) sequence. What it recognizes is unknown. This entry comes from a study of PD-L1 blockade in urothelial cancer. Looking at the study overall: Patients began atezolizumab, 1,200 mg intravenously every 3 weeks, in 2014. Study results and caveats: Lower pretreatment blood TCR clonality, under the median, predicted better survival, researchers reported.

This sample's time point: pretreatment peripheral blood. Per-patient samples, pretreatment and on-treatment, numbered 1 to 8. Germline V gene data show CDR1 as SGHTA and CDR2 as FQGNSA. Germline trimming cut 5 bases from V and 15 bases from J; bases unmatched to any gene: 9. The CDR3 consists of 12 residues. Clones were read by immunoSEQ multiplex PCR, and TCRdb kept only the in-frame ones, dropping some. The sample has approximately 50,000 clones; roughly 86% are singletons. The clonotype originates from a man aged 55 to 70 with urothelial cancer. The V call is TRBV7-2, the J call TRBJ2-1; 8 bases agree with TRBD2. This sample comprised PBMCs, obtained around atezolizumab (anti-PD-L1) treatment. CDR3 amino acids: CASSVTSGGRFF. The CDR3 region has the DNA TGTGCCAGCAGCGTCACTAGCGGCGGTCGGTTCTTC.